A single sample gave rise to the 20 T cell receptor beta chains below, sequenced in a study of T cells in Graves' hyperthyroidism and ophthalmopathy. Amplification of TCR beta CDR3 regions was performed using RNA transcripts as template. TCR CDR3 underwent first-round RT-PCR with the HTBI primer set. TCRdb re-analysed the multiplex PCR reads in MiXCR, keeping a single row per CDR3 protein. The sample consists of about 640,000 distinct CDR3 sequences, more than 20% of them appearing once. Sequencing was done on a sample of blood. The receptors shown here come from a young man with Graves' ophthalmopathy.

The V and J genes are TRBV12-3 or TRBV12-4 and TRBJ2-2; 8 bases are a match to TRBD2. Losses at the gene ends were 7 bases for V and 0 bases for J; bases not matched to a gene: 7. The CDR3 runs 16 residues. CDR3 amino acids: CASKGWTSPNTGELFF. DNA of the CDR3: TGTGCCAGCAAAGGCTGGACTAGCCCGAACACCGGGGAGCTGTTTTTT.

CDR3 in amino acids: CASSWGDRGEETQYF. Written as DNA, the CDR3 is TGCGCCAGCAGCTGGGGGGACAGAGGGGAGGAGACCCAGTACTTC. This sequence joins TRBV5-1 and TRBJ2-5; perhaps TRBD1 as D (7 bases). Germline loops: CDR1 SGHRS, CDR2 YFSETQ. This CDR3 contains 15 residues. The germline V and J ends were trimmed by 3 bases and 5 bases, with 17 bases remaining between them.

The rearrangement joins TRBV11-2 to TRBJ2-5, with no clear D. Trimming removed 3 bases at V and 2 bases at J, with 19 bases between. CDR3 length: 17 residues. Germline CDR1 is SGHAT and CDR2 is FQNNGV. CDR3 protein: CASSLGWRRTLQETQYF. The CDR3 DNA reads TGTGCCAGCAGCTTGGGGTGGCGGCGGACCCTTCAAGAGACCCAGTACTTC.

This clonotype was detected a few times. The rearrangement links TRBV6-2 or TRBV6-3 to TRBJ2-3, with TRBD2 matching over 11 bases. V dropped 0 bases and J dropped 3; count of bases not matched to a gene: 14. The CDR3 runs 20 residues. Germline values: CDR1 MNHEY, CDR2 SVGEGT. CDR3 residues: CASSYSTDTVRTSGTDTQYF. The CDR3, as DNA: TGTGCCAGCAGTTACTCGACCGATACAGTAAGGACTAGCGGGACAGATACGCAGTATTTT.

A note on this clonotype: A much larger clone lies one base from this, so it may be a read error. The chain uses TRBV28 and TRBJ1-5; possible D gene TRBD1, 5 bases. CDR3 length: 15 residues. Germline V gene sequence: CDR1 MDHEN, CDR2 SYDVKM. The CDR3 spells CASNLGGHSNKPQHF. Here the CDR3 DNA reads TGTGCCAGCAATCTCGGCGGACATAGCAATAAGCCCCAGCATTTT.

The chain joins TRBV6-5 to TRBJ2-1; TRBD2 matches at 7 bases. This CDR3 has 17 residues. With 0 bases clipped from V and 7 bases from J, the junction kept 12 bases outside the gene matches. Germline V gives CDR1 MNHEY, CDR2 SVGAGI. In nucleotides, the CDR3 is TGTGCCAGCAGTTACTCTACGAGGGGCGGGAGCTCTAATGAGCAGTTCTTC. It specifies CASSYSTRGGSSNEQFF.

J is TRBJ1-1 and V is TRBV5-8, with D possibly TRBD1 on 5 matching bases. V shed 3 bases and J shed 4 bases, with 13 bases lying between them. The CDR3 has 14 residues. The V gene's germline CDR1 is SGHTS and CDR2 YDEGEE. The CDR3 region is CASSWLGDTTEAFF. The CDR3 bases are TGTGCCAGCAGCTGGCTAGGGGATACCACTGAAGCTTTCTTT.

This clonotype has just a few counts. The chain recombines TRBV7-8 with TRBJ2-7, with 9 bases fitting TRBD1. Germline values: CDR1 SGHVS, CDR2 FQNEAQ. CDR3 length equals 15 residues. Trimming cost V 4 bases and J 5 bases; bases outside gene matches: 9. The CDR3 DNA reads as TGTGCCAGCAGCTCACCGGGACAGGGTTACCACGAGCAGTACTTC. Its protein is CASSSPGQGYHEQYF.

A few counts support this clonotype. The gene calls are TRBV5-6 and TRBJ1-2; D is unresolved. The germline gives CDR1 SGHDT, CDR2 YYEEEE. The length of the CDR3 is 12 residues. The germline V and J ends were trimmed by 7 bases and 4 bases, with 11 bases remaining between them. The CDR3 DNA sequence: TGTGCCAGCCGGACGGAATTCTATGGCTACACCTTC. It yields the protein CASRTEFYGYTF. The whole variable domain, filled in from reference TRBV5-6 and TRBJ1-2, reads DAGVTQSPTHLIKTRGQQVTLRCSPKSGHDTVSWYQQALGQGPQFIFQYYEEEERQRGNFPDRFSGHQFPNYSSELNVNALLLGDSALYLCASRTEFYGYTFGSGTRLTVV.

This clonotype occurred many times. The CDR3 region is CSALRDGRDTEAFF. The CDR3 DNA reads as TGCAGTGCCCTCCGGGACGGGAGGGACACTGAAGCTTTCTTT. The rearrangement links TRBV20-1 to TRBJ1-1; possible D gene TRBD1, 5 bases. Germline V lookup: CDR1 DFQATT, CDR2 SNEGSKA (reference sequence). Trimming cost V 6 bases and J 3 bases, with 17 bases left between them. CDR3 length equals 14 residues.

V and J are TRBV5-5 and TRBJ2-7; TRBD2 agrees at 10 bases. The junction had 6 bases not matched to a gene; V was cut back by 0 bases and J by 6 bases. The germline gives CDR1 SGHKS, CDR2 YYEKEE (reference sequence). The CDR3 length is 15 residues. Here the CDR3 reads CASSLESGRGVEQYF. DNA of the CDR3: TGTGCCAGCAGCTTGGAGAGCGGGAGGGGGGTCGAGCAGTACTTC.

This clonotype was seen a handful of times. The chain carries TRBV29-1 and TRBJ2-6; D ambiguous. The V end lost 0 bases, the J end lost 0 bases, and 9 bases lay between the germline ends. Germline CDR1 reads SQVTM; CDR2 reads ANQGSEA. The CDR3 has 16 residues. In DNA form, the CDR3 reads TGCAGCGTTGAAGATCTAACGGTCTCTGGGGCCAACGTCCTGACTTTC. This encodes CSVEDLTVSGANVLTF.

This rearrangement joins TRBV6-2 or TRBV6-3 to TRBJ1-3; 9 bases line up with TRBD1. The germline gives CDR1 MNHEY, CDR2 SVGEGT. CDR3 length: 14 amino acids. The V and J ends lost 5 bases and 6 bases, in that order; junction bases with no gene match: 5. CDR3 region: CASSATGGENTIYF. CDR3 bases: TGTGCCAGCAGTGCCACAGGGGGCGAAAACACCATATATTTT.

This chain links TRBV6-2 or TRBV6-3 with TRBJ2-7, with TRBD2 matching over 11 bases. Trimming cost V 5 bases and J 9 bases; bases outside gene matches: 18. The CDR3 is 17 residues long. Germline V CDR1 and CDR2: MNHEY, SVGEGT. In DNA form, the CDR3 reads TGTGCCAGCAGTGGCGGACTAGCGGGCGTGGCGAGGAGCGGGCAGTACTTC. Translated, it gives CASSGGLAGVARSGQYF.

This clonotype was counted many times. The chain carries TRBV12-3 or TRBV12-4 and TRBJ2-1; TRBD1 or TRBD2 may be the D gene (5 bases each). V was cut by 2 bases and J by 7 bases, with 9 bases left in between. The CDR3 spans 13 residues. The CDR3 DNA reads TGTGCCAGCAGTTTACGGGGCCTGAATGAGCAGTTCTTC. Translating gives CASSLRGLNEQFF.

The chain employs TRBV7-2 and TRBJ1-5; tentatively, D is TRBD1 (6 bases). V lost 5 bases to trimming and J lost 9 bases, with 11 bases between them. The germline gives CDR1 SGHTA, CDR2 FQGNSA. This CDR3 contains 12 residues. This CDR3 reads CASSEGGGPQHF. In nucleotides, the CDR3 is TGTGCCAGCAGCGAGGGGGGTGGGCCCCAGCATTTT.

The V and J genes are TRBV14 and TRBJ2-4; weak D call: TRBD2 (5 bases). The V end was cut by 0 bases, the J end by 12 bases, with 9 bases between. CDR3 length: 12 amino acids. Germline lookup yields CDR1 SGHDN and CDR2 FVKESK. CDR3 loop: CASSQDRGNQYF. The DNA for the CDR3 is TGTGCCAGCAGCCAAGACCGAGGGAATCAGTACTTC.

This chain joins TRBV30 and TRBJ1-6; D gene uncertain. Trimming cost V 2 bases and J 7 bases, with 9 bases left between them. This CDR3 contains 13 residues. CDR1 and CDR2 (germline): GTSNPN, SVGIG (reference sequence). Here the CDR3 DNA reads TGTGCCTGGAGTCGGGAGGGAAATTCACCCCTCCACTTT. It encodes CAWSREGNSPLHF.

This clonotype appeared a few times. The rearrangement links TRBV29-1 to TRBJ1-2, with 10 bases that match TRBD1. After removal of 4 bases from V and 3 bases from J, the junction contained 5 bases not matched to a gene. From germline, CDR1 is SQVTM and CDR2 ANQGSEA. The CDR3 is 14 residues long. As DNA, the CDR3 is TGCAGCGTTGGGTCGGACAGGGGGGACTATGGCTACACCTTC. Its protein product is CSVGSDRGDYGYTF. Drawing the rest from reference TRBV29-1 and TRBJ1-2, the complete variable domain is SAVISQKPSRDICQRGTSLTIQCQVDSQVTMMFWYRQQPGQSLTLIATANQGSEATYESGFVIDKFPISRPNLTFSTLTVSNMSPEDSSIYLCSVGSDRGDYGYTFGSGTRLTVV.

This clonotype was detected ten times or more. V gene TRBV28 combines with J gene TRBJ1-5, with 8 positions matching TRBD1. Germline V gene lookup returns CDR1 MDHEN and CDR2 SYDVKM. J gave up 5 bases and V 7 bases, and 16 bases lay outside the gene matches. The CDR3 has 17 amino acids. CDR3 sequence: CASNDLRGRGLYQPQHF. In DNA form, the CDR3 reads TGTGCCAGCAACGACCTCCGGGGCAGGGGGCTTTATCAGCCCCAGCATTTT.